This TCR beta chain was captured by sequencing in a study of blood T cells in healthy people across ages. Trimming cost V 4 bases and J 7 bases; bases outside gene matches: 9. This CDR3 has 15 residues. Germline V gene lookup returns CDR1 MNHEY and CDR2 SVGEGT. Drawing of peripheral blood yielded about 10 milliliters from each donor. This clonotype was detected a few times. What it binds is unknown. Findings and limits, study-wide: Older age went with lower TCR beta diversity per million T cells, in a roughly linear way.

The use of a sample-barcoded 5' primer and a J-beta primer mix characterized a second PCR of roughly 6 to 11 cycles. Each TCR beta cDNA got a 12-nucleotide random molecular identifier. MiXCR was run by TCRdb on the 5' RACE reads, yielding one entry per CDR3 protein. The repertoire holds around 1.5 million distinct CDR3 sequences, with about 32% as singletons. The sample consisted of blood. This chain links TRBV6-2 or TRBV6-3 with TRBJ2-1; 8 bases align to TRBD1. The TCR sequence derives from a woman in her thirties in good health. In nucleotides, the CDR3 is TGTGCCAGCAGTTCACCCGGACAGGGACGGAATGAGCAGTTCTTC. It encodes CASSSPGQGRNEQFF.